Shown below are 30 T cell receptor beta chains from a single sample sequenced in a study of T cells in tumors after PD-1 blockade. Method: immunoSEQ multiplex PCR; TCRdb's copy keeps in-frame clones and lacks some. The data show thousands of clones, about 56% seen once. Sequenced here: tumor tissue, sampled after anti-PD-1 treatment. All receptors derive from a human donor with cutaneous squamous cell carcinoma.

The rearrangement joins TRBV5-4 to TRBJ2-2; D may be TRBD2 (7 bases). The germline gives CDR1 SGHNT, CDR2 YYREEE (reference sequence). V was cut by 1 base and J by 6 bases, with 16 bases left in between. The length of the CDR3 is 16 residues. The CDR3: CASSLFRGAQSGELFF. The CDR3 coding sequence is TGTGCCAGCAGCTTGTTTCGGGGGGCGCAGTCCGGGGAGCTGTTTTTT.

In this sample, this clone turned up once. This chain links TRBV14 with TRBJ2-3; D is unresolved. The CDR3 is 15 residues long. With 4 bases removed from V and 8 bases from J, the gap between germline ends came to 19 bases. Germline loops: CDR1 SGHDN, CDR2 FVKESK. CDR3 residues: CASSRTDPRTGTQYF. For the CDR3, the DNA is TGTGCCAGCAGCCGCACTGACCCCCGCACGGGTACGCAGTATTTT.

The chain links TRBV7-9 to TRBJ1-6; D uncertain. With 4 bases removed from V and 7 bases from J, the gap between germline ends came to 11 bases. Germline CDR1 reads SEHNR; CDR2 reads FQNEAQ (reference sequence). The CDR3 is made up of 14 amino acids. The CDR3 DNA reads TGTGCCAGCAGCTCCAGACTGAAGAATTCACCCCTCCACTTT. Its translation is CASSSRLKNSPLHF. Full variable domain (rest looked up from reference TRBV7-9 and TRBJ1-6): DTGVSQNPRHKITKRGQNVTFRCDPISEHNRLYWYRQTLGQGPEFLTYFQNEAQLEKSRLLSDRFSAERPKGSFSTLEIQRTEQGDSAMYLCASSSRLKNSPLHFGNGTRLTVT.

This clone was seen only a few times. V is TRBV7-3 and J is TRBJ1-6, with a weak D call TRBD1 (6 bases). The CDR3 runs 13 residues. The germline V and J ends were trimmed by 6 bases and 11 bases, with 14 bases remaining between them. Per the germline V gene, CDR1 is SGHTA and CDR2 is FQGTGA. The CDR3 nucleotides are TGTGCCAGCAGTCGCTTCCAGGGGACACCCCTCCACTTT. Its protein product is CASSRFQGTPLHF.

The chain has TRBV9 and TRBJ2-3; TRBD1 is a possible D gene (6 bases). V lost 6 bases to trimming and J lost 0 bases, with 14 bases between them. CDR3 length equals 15 residues. Per germline, CDR1 SGDLS and CDR2 YYNGEE. The DNA for the CDR3 is TGTGCCAGCACCCCGGGACAAATTAGCACAGATACGCAGTATTTT. This codes for CASTPGQISTDTQYF.

The chain employs TRBV5-1 and TRBJ1-5; unclear D gene. The germline V gene encodes CDR1 SGHRS and CDR2 YFSETQ. The CDR3 has 15 residues. V was clipped by 0 bases and J by 2 bases, with 9 bases between them. This chain's CDR3 is CASSLDGYGNQPQHF. The DNA of the CDR3 is TGCGCCAGCAGCTTGGATGGTTATGGCAATCAGCCCCAGCATTTT.

This clone was detected only a few times. This chain links TRBV30 with TRBJ1-5, with D unresolved. This CDR3 has 13 amino acids. Trimming took 2 bases from V and 0 from J, leaving 5 bases between them. Germline assignment: CDR1 GTSNPN and CDR2 SVGIG (reference sequence). The CDR3 bases are TGTGCCTGGAGTTCGGATAGCAATCAGCCCCAGCATTTT. It is translated as CAWSSDSNQPQHF.

The rearrangement links TRBV24-1 to TRBJ2-2; D possibly uses TRBD1 or TRBD2 (5 bases each). This CDR3 has 14 amino acids. The germline CDR1 and CDR2 sequences are KGHDR and SFDVKD. V was cut by 2 bases and J by 4 bases, with 7 bases left in between. The CDR3 bases are TGTGCCACCAGTGATTCCGGGACCACCGGGGAGCTGTTTTTT. As protein: CATSDSGTTGELFF.

This clone was observed a handful of times. The chain carries TRBV5-4 and TRBJ2-6; D not resolved. The CDR3 extends over 15 amino acids. V gave up 2 bases and J gave up 1 base, with 7 bases separating them. In germline, CDR1 is SGHNT, CDR2 YYREEE (reference sequence). CDR3 nucleotides: TGTGCCAGCAGCTTTTCTGGGTCTGGGGCCAACGTCCTGACTTTC. Its translation: CASSFSGSGANVLTF.

CDR3 nucleotide sequence: TGCGCCAGCTCGGTACAGGTTTCCTCCTACAATGAGCAGTTCTTC. Translation: CASSVQVSSYNEQFF. This chain joins TRBV5-1 and TRBJ2-1, with TRBD1 as a possible D gene (5 bases). Germline values: CDR1 SGHRS, CDR2 YFSETQ. CDR3 length equals 15 residues. Trimming pared 7 bases from V and 0 bases from J, leaving 14 bases between.

The chain carries TRBV6-2 or TRBV6-3 and TRBJ2-3; D gene unclear. The CDR3 has 12 residues. CDR1 is MNHEY and CDR2 is SVGEGT in the germline V gene. V lost 6 bases and J 5 bases, leaving 9 bases between the germline ends. Here the CDR3 reads CASSPTEDTQYF. The CDR3 bases are TGTGCCAGCAGCCCCACTGAAGATACGCAGTATTTT.

The chain has TRBV5-1 and TRBJ2-1; D might be TRBD1 (6 bases). V shed 4 bases and J shed 3 bases, with 23 bases lying between them. The CDR3 has 18 residues. Germline assignment: CDR1 SGHRS and CDR2 YFSETQ. The DNA of the CDR3 is TGCGCCAGCAGCCCTTTCTCTTCTTTCACAGGGCTCTACAATGAGCAGTTCTTC. Translating gives CASSPFSSFTGLYNEQFF.

V is TRBV6-2 or TRBV6-3 and J is TRBJ1-6; no definite D call. Germline V gene sequence: CDR1 MNHEY, CDR2 SVGEGT. The CDR3 contains 15 residues. V lost 6 bases and J 7 bases, leaving 16 bases between the germline ends. The CDR3 spells CASRYLGLGNSPLHF. The CDR3 region has the DNA TGTGCCAGCAGGTACCTAGGGCTGGGGAATTCACCCCTCCACTTT.

This clone was counted a single time. The CDR3 region is CASSLQRDGGVEQYF. The CDR3 bases are TGTGCCAGCAGCTTACAGAGGGACGGTGGGGTCGAGCAGTACTTC. The chain uses TRBV7-6 and TRBJ2-7; either TRBD1 or TRBD2 may fit D (5 bases each). The CDR3 covers 15 residues. Looked up from germline, CDR1 is SGHVS and CDR2 is FNYEAQ. The V end lost 2 bases, the J end lost 6 bases, and 17 bases lay between the germline ends.

The chain couples TRBV15 to TRBJ1-3; no clear D. Germline V lookup: CDR1 LNHNV, CDR2 YYDKDF (reference sequence). This CDR3 contains 16 residues. Trimming removed 0 bases from V and 0 bases from J, with 9 bases in between. In DNA, the CDR3 is TGTGCCACCAGCAGAGATGTGGCTATCTCTGGAAACACCATATATTTT. Its translation is CATSRDVAISGNTIYF.

The chain recombines TRBV9 with TRBJ1-4, with D perhaps matching TRBD1 (5 bases). CDR3 length equals 11 residues. Germline V CDR1 and CDR2: SGDLS, YYNGEE. Trimming took off 3 bases at V and 12 bases at J, with 9 bases between the two ends. This chain's CDR3 is CASSASGELFF. The CDR3 DNA is TGTGCCAGCAGCGCTTCGGGGGAACTGTTTTTT. Drawing the rest from reference TRBV9 and TRBJ1-4, the complete variable domain is DSGVTQTPKHLITATGQRVTLRCSPRSGDLSVYWYQQSLDQGLQFLIQYYNGEERAKGNILERFSAQQFPDLHSELNLSSLELGDSALYFCASSASGELFFGSGTQLSVL.

In its sample, this clone was seen a few times. This sequence joins TRBV6-2 or TRBV6-3 and TRBJ2-7; 10 nucleotides align to TRBD1. Losses at the gene ends were 2 bases for V and 2 bases for J; bases not matched to a gene: 3. Germline CDR1 is MNHEY and CDR2 is SVGEGT. The CDR3 has 15 residues. CDR3 coding DNA: TGTGCCAGCAGTTACCCGGGACAGGGGACCTACGAGCAGTACTTC. It encodes CASSYPGQGTYEQYF.

Judged by abundance, this clone is medium-sized (0.01 to 0.1%). The chain carries TRBV7-2 and TRBJ2-7; 7 bases map to TRBD1. The CDR3 runs to 14 residues. CDR1 and CDR2 (germline): SGHTA, FQGNSA. The V segment lost 5 bases and the J segment 0 bases; nucleotides outside the gene matches: 4. CDR3 coding DNA: TGTGCCAGCAGCCTGTACAGGGGCTCCTACGAGCAGTACTTC. Translation gives CASSLYRGSYEQYF.

The rearrangement uses TRBV11-1 and TRBJ2-7; perhaps TRBD2 as D (6 bases). With 3 bases removed from V and 7 bases from J, the gap between germline ends came to 7 bases. In germline, CDR1 is SGHAT, CDR2 FQDESV (reference sequence). The CDR3 extends over 11 amino acids. The CDR3 is CASSFAGEQYF. In DNA form, the CDR3 reads TGTGCCAGCAGCTTCGCGGGGGAGCAGTACTTC.

The V gene is TRBV9, the J gene TRBJ2-6; possibly TRBD1 for D (7 bases). Looked up from germline, CDR1 is SGDLS and CDR2 is YYNGEE. This CDR3 spans 17 amino acids. Between the trimmed V and J ends, which lost 3 bases and 1 base, there was a span of 14 bases. This chain's CDR3 is CASSGGTAESGANVLTF. The CDR3, as DNA: TGTGCCAGCAGCGGCGGGACAGCGGAATCTGGGGCCAACGTCCTGACTTTC.

This rearrangement joins TRBV12-3 or TRBV12-4 to TRBJ2-3, with unresolved D. V was shortened by 5 bases and J by 2 bases, with 5 bases between the two germline ends. The CDR3 extends over 12 amino acids. CDR3 sequence reads: CASSQNTDTQYF. The DNA of the CDR3 is TGTGCCAGCAGTCAGAACACAGATACGCAGTATTTT.

This chain links TRBV7-9 with TRBJ2-2; perhaps TRBD2 as D (5 bases). Germline V lookup: CDR1 SEHNR, CDR2 FQNEAQ (reference sequence). V was shortened by 8 bases and J by 6 bases, with 13 bases between the two germline ends. The CDR3 spans 13 residues. CDR3 loop: CASDNLGAGELFF. DNA of the CDR3: TGTGCCAGCGACAATCTCGGGGCCGGGGAGCTGTTTTTT. Complete variable domain (other parts from reference TRBV7-9 and TRBJ2-2): DTGVSQNPRHKITKRGQNVTFRCDPISEHNRLYWYRQTLGQGPEFLTYFQNEAQLEKSRLLSDRFSAERPKGSFSTLEIQRTEQGDSAMYLCASDNLGAGELFFGEGSRLTVL.

The chain combines TRBV24-1 with TRBJ2-2; D might be TRBD2 (6 bases). Trimming removed 7 bases from V and 6 bases from J, with 17 bases in between. CDR1 is KGHDR, CDR2 SFDVKD, per germline. CDR3 length: 15 residues. CDR3: CATRSSHGGAGELFF. In nucleotides, the CDR3 is TGTGCCACCAGATCCTCGCATGGAGGGGCCGGGGAGCTGTTTTTT.

The V gene is TRBV15, the J gene TRBJ2-5, with D perhaps TRBD1 (6 bases). V lost 2 bases and J 2 bases, leaving 12 bases between the germline ends. Germline loops: CDR1 LNHNV, CDR2 YYDKDF (reference sequence). The CDR3 has 15 amino acids. CDR3 nucleotide sequence: TGTGCCACCAGCAGAAGGGGGTCTATACAAGAGACCCAGTACTTC. It is translated as CATSRRGSIQETQYF.

The chain uses TRBV5-1 and TRBJ2-2; TRBD1 agrees at 9 bases. With V trimmed by 4 bases and J by 6 bases, 4 bases remained unmatched. The germline V gene encodes CDR1 SGHRS and CDR2 YFSETQ. CDR3 size: 14 residues. This chain's CDR3 is CASSGGQGAGELFF. The CDR3 bases are TGCGCCAGCAGCGGGGGACAGGGAGCCGGGGAGCTGTTTTTT. The variable domain in full, completed from reference TRBV5-1 and TRBJ2-2, reads KAGVTQTPRYLIKTRGQQVTLSCSPISGHRSVSWYQQTPGQGLQFLFEYFSETQRNKGNFPGRFSGRQFSNSRSEMNVSTLELGDSALYLCASSGGQGAGELFFGEGSRLTVL.

This sequence joins TRBV3-1 (or the pseudogene TRBV3-2) and TRBJ2-4, with 8 nucleotides matching TRBD2. This CDR3 has 15 residues. Germline V CDR1 and CDR2: LGHDT, YNNKEL (reference sequence). V shed 2 bases, J shed 11 bases, and the junction held 11 bases outside the gene matches. Written as DNA, the CDR3 is TGTGCCAGCAGCCAATCTTTTAGGCGGGGGGCCCTTCAGTACTTC. This codes for CASSQSFRRGALQYF.

The V gene is TRBV4-2, the J gene TRBJ1-1; TRBD1 might be the D (5 bases). The CDR3 runs to 14 residues. The germline V gene has CDR1 LGHNA and CDR2 YNFKEQ. Trimming removed 4 bases from V and 1 base from J, with 10 bases in between. CDR3 region: CASSLEDKNTEAFF. DNA of the CDR3: TGTGCCAGCAGCCTCGAGGACAAGAACACTGAAGCTTTCTTT.

This CDR3 reads CASIPGPPPNTQYF. The CDR3 region has the DNA TGTGCCAGCATCCCAGGCCCACCACCGAATACGCAGTATTTT. The genes are TRBV21-1 and TRBJ2-3; the DNA was not used to check the table's D call, TRBD1. TRBV21-1 is tagged as a pseudogene. The CDR3 loop spans 14 amino acids.

This clone turned up a few times. The rearrangement joins TRBV12-3 or TRBV12-4 to TRBJ1-6; no definite D call. The CDR3 has 13 amino acids. Deletions cut 6 bases from V and 7 bases from J, with 10 bases between. CDR3: CASRHNTNSPLHF. CDR3 bases: TGTGCCAGCAGACATAACACCAATTCACCCCTCCACTTT.

The chain has TRBV5-1 and TRBJ2-1; no definite D call. CDR1 SGHRS and CDR2 YFSETQ come from the germline V gene. V shed 2 bases and J shed 2 bases, with 5 bases lying between them. This CDR3 comprises 13 residues. DNA for the CDR3: TGCGCCAGCAGCTTCACCACCTACAATGAGCAGTTCTTC. Protein product: CASSFTTYNEQFF.